This T cell receptor beta chain was documented in a study of T cell responses to AZD1222 COVID-19 vaccine (dated by TCRdb to about 2021). Regarding the study in general: A total of approximately 250 trial participants underwent TCR sequencing, of whom about 210 had received two doses of AZD1222 and approximately 25 had received two doses of the MenACWY control vaccine. Enrollment into the trials was organized by age into subgroups of 18-55, 56-69 and 70-plus years, and those subgroups contained roughly 150, 30 and 60 TCR-sequenced participants, respectively.

This clone was counted a single time. No cognate antigen has been identified for it. No qualities accompany the bases; no much larger clone lies one base away. Broad study findings and their caveats: Vaccine-associated CD4 TCRs spanned the whole spike protein, with dominant responses in regions 160-218 and 743-854. Nearly half of unique spike-specific TCRs reportedly recognized epitopes outside regions mutated in the B.1.351 and B.1.1.7 variants. Spike-specific TCR breadth and depth rose significantly after two AZD1222 doses compared with day 0 and with MenACWY recipients. Participants were mostly white British and included more females than males, and it was suggested by the authors that clonal diversity may have been underestimated. No day 14 peak-response samples were available, so repertoires were characterized only after the peak T cell response. In the small 56-69-year group, the increase in depth fell short of significance, most likely because of low power. Only a handful of AZD1222 recipients were SARS-CoV-2 seropositive at baseline, limiting conclusions about previously exposed vaccinees.

The CDR3 regions of human TCRbeta chains were analyzed by immunosequencing. In the paper's pipeline: TCRs in the repertoires were matched against a reference library of SARS-CoV-2-specific TCRs that had been generated with the MIRA antigen-specificity platform. Breadth meant the fraction of unique TCRs that were SARS-CoV-2-associated, whereas depth meant the fraction of total T cells that were SARS-CoV-2-associated. Using the MIRA data, every spike-specific TCR was mapped to the spike region that the TCR reacted to and assigned to either a CD4 or a CD8 class. Log10-transformed breadth and depth values were compared by one-way ANOVA with Sidak's multiple comparisons tests. Sourced from immuneACCESS, this table was stored by TCRdb with only in-frame sequences that have V and J called. A share of the clones is absent; for the studies checked, an unresolved V gene accounts for under half, and the remainder has no known explanation. V, J and clone size derive from that table, while D and trimming were established from the DNA sequence. This sample has tens of thousands of clones in its table, and approximately 90% of those were observed once. 28% of the sample belongs to the ten largest clones.

The sample's time point label is to be understood as: about 28 days (+/-7) after the second vaccine dose. AZD1222 recipients whose second dose came at about 4 weeks and those whose second dose came at about 12 weeks were combined into one group, since spike-specific TCR depth and breadth did not differ between the two schedules. Samples from vaccinated people were obtained from the UK trials COV001 and COV002, which included a single-blind randomized controlled phase 2/3 trial of AZD1222 (ChAdOx1 nCoV-19) in healthy adults. Trial participant PBMC samples were collected at day 0 and day 28 after the second dose for TCRbeta chain sequencing. The cysteine opens and the phenylalanine closes a CDR3 of 14 amino acids. Only the CDR3 DNA stays, 42 bases, in frame from base 1. Based on the germline V gene (reference sequence), the CDR1 and CDR2 sequences are LNHNV and YYDKDF. The V end loses 3 bases and the J end loses 11 bases, and a stretch of 17 bases separates them.

The source material was peripheral blood, sampled 28 days after the second AZD1222 dose. Here the chain combines TRBV15 and TRBJ2-4; possibly the D gene is TRBD1, per 6 matching bases. This TCR was sampled from an adult who received the AZD1222 COVID-19 vaccine. For the CDR3, the sequence is CATSSPNRERVQYF. The DNA sequence is as follows: TGTGCCACCAGCAGTCCAAACAGGGAAAGGGTTCAGTACTTC.